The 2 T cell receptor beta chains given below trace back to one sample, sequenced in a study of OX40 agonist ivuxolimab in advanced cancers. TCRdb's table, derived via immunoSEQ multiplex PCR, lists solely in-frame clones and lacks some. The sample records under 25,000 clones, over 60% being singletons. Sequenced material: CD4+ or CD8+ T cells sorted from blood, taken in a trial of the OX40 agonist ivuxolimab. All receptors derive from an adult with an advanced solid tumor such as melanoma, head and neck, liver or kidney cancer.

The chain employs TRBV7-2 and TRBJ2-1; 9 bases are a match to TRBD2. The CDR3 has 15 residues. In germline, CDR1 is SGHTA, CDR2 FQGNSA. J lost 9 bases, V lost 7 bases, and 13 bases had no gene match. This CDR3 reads CASTRRGSGSSEQFF. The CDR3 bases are TGTGCCAGCACGCGAAGGGGTAGCGGGAGTAGTGAGCAGTTCTTC.

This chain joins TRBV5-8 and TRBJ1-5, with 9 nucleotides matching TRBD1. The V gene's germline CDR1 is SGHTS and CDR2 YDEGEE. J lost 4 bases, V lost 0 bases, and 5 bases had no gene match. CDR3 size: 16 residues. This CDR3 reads CASSLGVGQGNQPQHF. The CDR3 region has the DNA TGTGCCAGCAGCTTGGGGGTGGGACAGGGTAATCAGCCCCAGCATTTT.